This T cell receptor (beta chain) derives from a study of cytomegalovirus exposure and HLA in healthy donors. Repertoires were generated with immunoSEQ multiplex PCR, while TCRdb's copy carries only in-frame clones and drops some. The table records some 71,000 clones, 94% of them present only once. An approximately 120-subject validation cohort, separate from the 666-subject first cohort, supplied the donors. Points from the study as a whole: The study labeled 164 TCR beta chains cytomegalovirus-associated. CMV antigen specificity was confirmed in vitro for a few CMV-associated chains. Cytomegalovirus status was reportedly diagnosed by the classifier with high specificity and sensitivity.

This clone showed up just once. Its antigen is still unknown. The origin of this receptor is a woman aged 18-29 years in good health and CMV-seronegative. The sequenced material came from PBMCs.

The CDR3 coding sequence is TGTGCCAGCAGCCAAGATCCAGGGATTAACTACGAGCAGTACTTC. This codes for CASSQDPGINYEQYF. V and J are TRBV14 and TRBJ2-7; perhaps TRBD1 as D (5 bases). Trimming removed 0 bases from V and 3 bases from J, with 12 bases in between. CDR3 length equals 15 residues. Germline CDR1 is SGHDN and CDR2 is FVKESK.